This T cell receptor (beta chain) was sequenced for a study of T cells in Graves' hyperthyroidism and ophthalmopathy. V shed 3 bases and J shed 10 bases, with 12 bases lying between them. Germline CDR1 MDHEN, CDR2 SYDVKM. This CDR3 has 13 residues. This clonotype was seen more than once but under ten times. There were TCR beta CDR3 regions amplified from RNA transcripts. HTBI primers were used for first-round RT-PCR of the TCR CDR3. TCRdb re-derived calls from the multiplex PCR reads in MiXCR, one entry per CDR3 protein. The sample includes around 620,000 distinct CDR3 sequences, roughly 50% of them seen just once.

The chain combines TRBV28 with TRBJ2-2, with D perhaps matching TRBD1 (6 bases). Sequenced: peripheral blood or thyroid tissue (not recorded which). This clonotype was sampled from an adult woman with Graves' disease, either hyperthyroidism or ophthalmopathy (not recorded which). The CDR3 region is CASSLGDRPELFF. In nucleotides, the CDR3 is TGTGCCAGCAGTTTGGGAGACAGGCCGGAGCTGTTTTTT.